This TCR beta chain was identified in a study of regulatory T cells in long-lasting Graves disease. Documented time point: newly diagnosed GD, antithyroid drugs for less than 3 months. Isolated PBMC RNA provided the starting material for the TCR library. This clonotype was counted ten times or more. Assembly of TCR beta libraries relied on iRepertoire HTBI primers together with Arm-PCR of CDR3 regions. MiXCR was run by TCRdb on the multiplex PCR reads, yielding one entry per CDR3 protein. The data show around 500,000 distinct CDR3 sequences, roughly 14% seen once. The CDR3 consists of 12 residues. Germline CDR1 DFQATT, CDR2 SNEGSKA (reference sequence). With 1 base removed from V and 2 bases from J, the gap between germline ends came to 5 bases. Another study also made use of these data, one on T cells in Graves' hyperthyroidism and ophthalmopathy.

This chain connects TRBV20-1 to TRBJ2-5; D is unresolved. This receptor was obtained from a man aged 25 to 40 with Graves disease. The material was peripheral blood mononuclear cells (PBMCs), obtained at new diagnosis, from a patient treated with antithyroid drugs. The CDR3 region is CSARGLQETQYF. CDR3 DNA: TGCAGTGCTAGAGGCCTACAAGAGACCCAGTACTTC.